The clone carrying this TCR beta chain was counted between two and nine times. The entry originates in a study of cytomegalovirus exposure and HLA in healthy donors. Primers for the PCR totalled 60 Vbeta and 13 Jbeta. Sequenced by immunoSEQ multiplex PCR; TCRdb stores in-frame clones only, minus some. The repertoire holds 120,000 to 150,000 clones, with roughly 80% as singletons. Per the germline V gene, CDR1 is SGHRS and CDR2 is YFSETQ. The CDR3 extends over 14 amino acids. The V end was cut by 4 bases, the J end by 5 bases, with 15 bases between. The chain employs TRBV5-1 and TRBJ2-5; D is possibly TRBD1 (5 bases). This clonotype originated in a female donor in good health and CMV-seronegative. What was sequenced was PBMCs. The CDR3 region is CASSLDINTETQYF. CDR3 bases: TGCGCCAGCAGCCTGGACATTAATACGGAGACCCAGTACTTC.